A selection of T cell receptor beta chains follows, all from one sample in a study of patients and donors after allogeneic stem cell transplantation. A single record per CDR3 protein comes from TCRdb applying MiXCR to the RT-PCR reads. The sample includes more than 850,000 distinct CDR3 sequences, over 15% of them seen just once. Material for sequencing was blood, either unsorted or a sorted T cell fraction (not recorded which). Receptor source: a human donor who was either an allogeneic HSCT recipient or a stem cell or donor lymphocyte infusion donor (not recorded which). It is not recorded whose cells these are; they may come from a transplant donor. Both conserved end residues are part of each CDR3. Fields, in order: V gene, D gene, J gene, clone size, CDR3 protein, CDR3 DNA. The D gene is left open where the match is weak. The size field is filled for only some rows; it gives once, few, many or a size class.

V: TRBV5-1
D: TRBD1
J: TRBJ1-1
size: NA
CDR3: CASSSGGGGNTEAFF
DNA: TGCGCCAGCAGCTCCGGAGGAGGGGGCAACACTGAAGCTTTCTTT

V: TRBV11-2
D: TRBD2
J: TRBJ2-7
size: few
CDR3: CASSERTSSYEQYF
DNA: TGTGCCAGCAGCGAAAGGACTAGCAGCTACGAGCAGTACTTC

V: TRBV5-1
D: TRBD2
J: TRBJ2-5
size: few
CDR3: CASSLEWTSKGETQYF
DNA: TGCGCCAGCAGCTTGGAGTGGACTAGCAAGGGAGAGACCCAGTACTTC

V: TRBV3-1
D: NA
J: TRBJ1-6
size: NA
CDR3: CASSRGGPNSPLHF
DNA: TGTGCCAGCAGCCGGGGGGGTCCCAATTCACCCCTCCACTTT

V: TRBV4-1
D: NA
J: TRBJ2-7
size: NA
CDR3: CASSQEGGGQPYEQYF
DNA: TGCGCCAGCAGCCAAGAAGGGGGAGGGCAACCTTACGAGCAGTACTTC

V: TRBV7-2
D: NA
J: TRBJ2-7
size: few
CDR3: CASSPNRNEQYF
DNA: TGTGCCAGCAGTCCCAACCGAAACGAGCAGTACTTC

V: TRBV6-5
D: TRBD1
J: TRBJ2-7
size: many
CDR3: CASSYGDRTYEQYF
DNA: TGTGCCAGCAGTTACGGGGACAGGACCTACGAGCAGTACTTC

V: TRBV7-2
D: NA
J: TRBJ2-5
size: NA
CDR3: CASSLGAGRKWETQYF
DNA: TGTGCCAGCAGCTTAGGGGCAGGAAGAAAGTGGGAGACCCAGTACTTC

V: TRBV11-2
D: TRBD2
J: TRBJ2-3
size: NA
CDR3: CASSFGILAGNYITDTQYF
DNA: TGTGCCAGCAGCTTCGGTATACTAGCGGGAAACTATATCACAGATACGCAGTATTTT

V: TRBV20-1
D: TRBD1
J: TRBJ2-3
size: NA
CDR3: CSARRDRGDTQYF
DNA: TGCAGTGCTCGCCGGGACAGGGGGGATACGCAGTATTTT

V: TRBV30
D: TRBD1
J: TRBJ1-6
size: few
CDR3: CAWGTANNSPLHF
DNA: TGTGCCTGGGGGACAGCTAATAATTCACCCCTCCACTTT

V: TRBV9
D: NA
J: TRBJ2-1
size: NA
CDR3: CASSVGSGTYNEQFF
DNA: TGTGCCAGCAGCGTAGGGTCAGGGACTTACAATGAGCAGTTCTTC

V: TRBV12-3/TRBV12-4
D: NA
J: TRBJ1-2
size: NA
CDR3: CASTYGTSNYGYTF
DNA: TGTGCCAGCACCTACGGGACGTCGAACTATGGCTACACCTTC

V: TRBV6-1
D: NA
J: TRBJ2-3
size: few
CDR3: CASRLSGASTDTQYF
DNA: TGTGCCAGCAGATTATCCGGGGCGTCCACAGATACGCAGTATTTT

V: TRBV4-1
D: NA
J: TRBJ2-1
size: few
CDR3: CASTRARGANNEQFF
DNA: TGCGCCAGCACCAGAGCGAGGGGCGCGAACAATGAGCAGTTCTTC

V: TRBV6-1
D: NA
J: TRBJ1-4
size: NA
CDR3: CASSERGRNEKLFF
DNA: TGTGCCAGCAGTGAACGGGGTAGAAACGAAAAACTGTTTTTT

V: TRBV5-6
D: TRBD2
J: TRBJ2-1
size: NA
CDR3: CASSGGLAVSYNEQFF
DNA: TGTGCCAGCAGTGGTGGACTAGCGGTGTCCTACAATGAGCAGTTCTTC

V: TRBV10-3
D: NA
J: TRBJ1-1
size: few
CDR3: CAISYDRHGTEAFF
DNA: TGTGCCATCAGCTACGACAGGCACGGCACTGAAGCTTTCTTT

V: TRBV9
D: NA
J: TRBJ2-2
size: few
CDR3: CASSVEWGAGELFF
DNA: TGTGCCAGCAGCGTAGAGTGGGGGGCCGGGGAGCTGTTTTTT

V: TRBV27
D: NA
J: TRBJ2-7
size: NA
CDR3: CASSLWGRRPQTYEQYF
DNA: TGTGCCAGCAGTTTATGGGGACGTAGGCCACAGACCTACGAGCAGTACTTC

V: TRBV7-3
D: TRBD1
J: TRBJ2-2
size: NA
CDR3: CASSSSDRVNTGELFF
DNA: TGTGCCAGCAGCTCGTCGGACAGGGTTAACACCGGGGAGCTGTTTTTT

V: TRBV15
D: NA
J: TRBJ2-7
size: few
CDR3: CATSTRQATEQYF
DNA: TGTGCCACCAGCACTCGACAGGCTACCGAGCAGTACTTC

V: TRBV4-1
D: TRBD2
J: TRBJ2-1
size: NA
CDR3: CASSPLVAGGNNEQFF
DNA: TGCGCCAGCAGCCCACTGGTAGCGGGGGGGAACAATGAGCAGTTCTTC

V: TRBV7-2
D: NA
J: TRBJ1-5
size: few
CDR3: CASSQGWNQPQHF
DNA: TGTGCCAGCAGTCAGGGTTGGAATCAGCCCCAGCATTTT

V: TRBV7-3
D: NA
J: TRBJ2-1
size: NA
CDR3: CASSRWGGDNEQFF
DNA: TGTGCCAGCAGCCGGTGGGGCGGGGACAATGAGCAGTTCTTC

V: TRBV5-1
D: TRBD1
J: TRBJ2-1
size: NA
CDR3: CASQRQGAYDEQFF
DNA: TGCGCCAGTCAACGACAGGGGGCATATGATGAGCAGTTCTTC

V: TRBV19
D: NA
J: TRBJ1-2
size: NA
CDR3: CASKPGRRTNYGYTF
DNA: TGTGCCAGTAAACCTGGGCGCAGAACTAACTATGGCTACACCTTC

V: TRBV2
D: NA
J: TRBJ2-1
size: few
CDR3: CARTRGSMPYNEQFF
DNA: TGTGCCAGGACCAGGGGCAGTATGCCCTACAATGAGCAGTTCTTC

V: TRBV7-8
D: TRBD2
J: TRBJ2-7
size: many
CDR3: CASSLVGTSETYEQYF
DNA: TGTGCCAGCAGCTTAGTCGGGACTAGCGAAACCTACGAGCAGTACTTC

V: TRBV7-3
D: NA
J: TRBJ2-2
size: many
CDR3: CASMDAGELFF
DNA: TGTGCCAGCATGGACGCCGGGGAGCTGTTTTTT

V: TRBV20-1
D: TRBD2
J: TRBJ2-5
size: NA
CDR3: CSARTSSGTQYF
DNA: TGCAGTGCGAGGACTAGTTCAGGGACCCAGTACTTC

V: TRBV29-1
D: NA
J: TRBJ1-1
size: NA
CDR3: CSVEKFYEAFF
DNA: TGCAGCGTTGAAAAGTTCTATGAAGCTTTCTTT

V: TRBV4-1
D: NA
J: TRBJ2-7
size: NA
CDR3: CASSQDAGPYEQYF
DNA: TGCGCCAGCAGCCAAGATGCAGGCCCCTACGAGCAGTACTTC

V: TRBV24-1
D: TRBD1
J: TRBJ1-2
size: NA
CDR3: CATSEGTGGRGYTF
DNA: TGTGCCACCAGTGAAGGGACAGGGGGCCGTGGCTACACCTTC

V: TRBV11-1
D: NA
J: TRBJ2-1
size: few
CDR3: CASGVRGKQFF
DNA: TGTGCCAGTGGGGTTCGGGGGAAGCAGTTCTTC

V: TRBV7-9
D: NA
J: TRBJ1-1
size: few
CDR3: CASSLDRGTAVAFF
DNA: TGTGCCAGCAGCTTAGATAGGGGTACGGCGGTGGCTTTCTTT

V: TRBV27
D: NA
J: TRBJ1-1
size: NA
CDR3: CASRKVYGGDTEAFF
DNA: TGTGCCAGCAGAAAGGTCTACGGGGGTGACACTGAAGCTTTCTTT